The 20 T cell receptor beta chains below all came from one sample that was sequenced in a study of identical twins (TCRdb year 2016). Preparation of the library involved 5' RACE. Sequencing took place on an Illumina HiSeq 2000. The raw public reads went through TCRdb reprocessing: fastp at Q25, MiXCR clone calling, in-frame beta chains kept. Identical CDR3 proteins give one entry, which carries the most common genes and DNA. The sample includes some 630,000 distinct CDR3 sequences, with around 7.4% observed a single time. In total, the top ten clones hold roughly 1.6% of the sample. These data also featured in a second study, about yellow fever vaccine responses in identical twins.

Sample: PBMCs. These receptors were obtained from a woman in her late teens or twenties in good health.

This clonotype was observed a few times. The chain recombines TRBV6-1 with TRBJ1-1; D remains ambiguous. Germline lookup yields CDR1 MNHNS and CDR2 SASEGT. Trimming cost V 2 bases and J 5 bases, with 9 bases left between them. The length of the CDR3 is 13 residues. The CDR3 reads CASSELFTTEAFF. In DNA, the CDR3 is TGTGCCAGCAGTGAACTCTTTACAACTGAAGCTTTCTTT.

This chain joins TRBV3-1 and TRBJ2-7, with D hard to call. This CDR3 is 14 amino acids long. The germline CDR1 and CDR2 sequences are LGHDT and YNNKEL (reference sequence). With 3 bases removed from V and 1 base from J, the gap between germline ends came to 10 bases. CDR3 nucleotides: TGTGCCAGCAGCCATTATCTCTATTCCTACGAGCAGTACTTC. Translated: CASSHYLYSYEQYF.

This clonotype was seen many times. The chain joins TRBV7-2 to TRBJ2-1; 9 nucleotides match TRBD2. Losses at the gene ends were 5 bases for V and 8 bases for J; bases not matched to a gene: 16. Germline lookup yields CDR1 SGHTA and CDR2 FQGNSA. The CDR3 is made up of 17 amino acids. CDR3: CASSPPYGTSIYDEQFF. The DNA of the CDR3 is TGTGCCAGCAGCCCGCCTTATGGGACTAGCATTTACGATGAGCAGTTCTTC.

This clonotype was observed a handful of times. In DNA, the CDR3 is TGTGCCAGCAGTTTAGTCTCCAGCGGGAGATCGTTGGATACGCAGTATTTT. This gives the protein CASSLVSSGRSLDTQYF. The chain joins TRBV12-3 or TRBV12-4 to TRBJ2-3, with 8 bases fitting TRBD2. With 1 base clipped from V and 6 bases from J, the junction kept 12 bases outside the gene matches. CDR3 length equals 17 residues.

The sample holds many counts of this clonotype. The genes are TRBV12-3 or TRBV12-4 and TRBJ2-1; D gene ambiguous. This CDR3 has 12 amino acids. The germline V and J ends were trimmed by 6 bases and 9 bases, with 12 bases remaining between them. Written as DNA, the CDR3 is TGTGCCAGCAGCCTCCCAGGTACTGAGCAGTTCTTC. This codes for CASSLPGTEQFF.

Many counts were recorded for this clonotype. The rearrangement joins TRBV29-1 to TRBJ2-7, with TRBD2 matching 10 bases. In germline, CDR1 is SQVTM, CDR2 ANQGSEA. This CDR3 comprises 13 residues. V lost 4 bases and J lost 7; bases outside the gene matches: 7. In DNA form, the CDR3 reads TGCAGCGTTGTTCTAGCGGGAGATCGAGAGCAGTACTTC. This gives the protein CSVVLAGDREQYF.

This clonotype was observed at least ten times. The chain links TRBV7-9 to TRBJ2-7, with 7 positions matching TRBD2. Germline assignment: CDR1 SEHNR and CDR2 FQNEAQ (reference sequence). V was clipped by 1 base and J by 0 bases; unmatched bases: 9. This CDR3 spans 17 amino acids. CDR3: CASSLGLAQRGSYEQYF. CDR3 sequence (DNA): TGTGCCAGCAGCTTAGGACTAGCCCAAAGGGGCTCCTACGAGCAGTACTTC.

This clonotype was detected a few times. The rearrangement uses TRBV7-8 and TRBJ2-3; 9 bases fit TRBD1. In germline, CDR1 is SGHVS, CDR2 FQNEAQ. The CDR3 spans 16 residues. After removal of 6 bases from V and 0 bases from J, the junction contained 7 bases not matched to a gene. Here the CDR3 reads CASRIQGAGSTDTQYF. In DNA form, the CDR3 reads TGTGCCAGCAGAATACAGGGGGCGGGTAGCACAGATACGCAGTATTTT.

Only a few counts were recorded for this clonotype. This rearrangement joins TRBV5-1 to TRBJ2-1; 8 bases are shared with TRBD2. The germline V gene encodes CDR1 SGHRS and CDR2 YFSETQ. V was pared by 1 base and J by 0 bases, with 6 bases of the junction left unmatched. The CDR3 consists of 17 residues. CDR3 loop: CASSLTSGIYSYNEQFF. The CDR3 bases are TGCGCCAGCAGCTTGACTAGCGGAATATACTCCTACAATGAGCAGTTCTTC.

This chain joins TRBV2 and TRBJ2-1, with no clear D. This CDR3 comprises 13 residues. Trimming shortened V by 5 bases and J by 5 bases, and 10 bases separated the two germline ends. Germline CDR1 reads SNHLY; CDR2 reads FYNNEI. CDR3 sequence: CASSTYLDNEQFF. The CDR3, as DNA: TGTGCCAGCAGTACTTACCTCGACAATGAGCAGTTCTTC.

There are many counts of this clonotype. The chain carries TRBV9 and TRBJ1-1; tentatively, D is TRBD1 (6 bases). V lost 0 bases and J lost 1, with 13 bases in between. The CDR3 contains 16 residues. Germline CDR1 reads SGDLS; CDR2 reads YYNGEE. The CDR3 bases are TGTGCCAGCAGCGTAGATCCGGGCAGGGGGAACACTGAAGCTTTCTTT. As protein: CASSVDPGRGNTEAFF.

The V and J genes are TRBV18 and TRBJ1-1; D perhaps matches TRBD1 (6 bases). V dropped 0 bases and J dropped 2 bases, with 13 bases sitting between them. This CDR3 is built from 16 residues. The germline V gene encodes CDR1 KGHSH and CDR2 LQKENI. CDR3 amino acids: CASSPPSGASNTEAFF. CDR3 sequence (DNA): TGTGCCAGCTCACCACCGTCAGGGGCAAGCAACACTGAAGCTTTCTTT.

The J gene is TRBJ2-3, the V gene TRBV12-3 or TRBV12-4, with D possibly being TRBD1 or TRBD2 (6 bases each). This CDR3 spans 15 amino acids. With 3 bases removed from V and 2 bases from J, the gap between germline ends came to 12 bases. CDR3 bases: TGTGCCAGCAGTTTGAGGGGGGACCCCACAGATACGCAGTATTTT. Translated, it gives CASSLRGDPTDTQYF.

This clonotype was seen only a few times. The chain is built from TRBV5-1 and TRBJ1-2, with unresolved D. CDR1 is SGHRS, CDR2 YFSETQ, per germline. CDR3 length: 15 residues. The V end was cut by 1 base, the J end by 6 bases, with 16 bases between. The CDR3 sequence is CASSLYEGVLNGYTF. In nucleotides, the CDR3 is TGCGCCAGCAGCTTGTACGAGGGAGTATTGAATGGCTACACCTTC.

The V gene is TRBV5-1, the J gene TRBJ1-1, with TRBD1 matching 7 bases. This CDR3 is 14 amino acids long. J gave up 1 base and V 4 bases, and 4 bases lay outside the gene matches. Germline V lookup: CDR1 SGHRS, CDR2 YFSETQ. CDR3 coding DNA: TGCGCCAGCAGCCCGGACAGGACGAACACTGAAGCTTTCTTT. This translates into CASSPDRTNTEAFF.

The chain has TRBV20-1 and TRBJ2-1, with 7 bases aligning to TRBD2. The CDR3 length is 15 residues. Per germline, CDR1 DFQATT and CDR2 SNEGSKA (reference sequence). J gave up 9 bases and V 2 bases, and 13 bases lay outside the gene matches. This chain's CDR3 is CSARRASGGAIEQFF. CDR3 nucleotides: TGCAGTGCTAGACGGGCTAGCGGAGGAGCGATTGAGCAGTTCTTC.

This clonotype was observed at least ten times. This sequence joins TRBV28 and TRBJ2-1; 11 positions match TRBD2. There are 16 residues in the CDR3. Germline V gives CDR1 MDHEN, CDR2 SYDVKM. Unmatched junction bases numbered 3, after V lost 0 bases and J lost 5 bases. The CDR3 DNA reads TGTGCCAGCAGTTTATGGGGGACTAGCGGTAACAATGAGCAGTTCTTC. Translation gives CASSLWGTSGNNEQFF. Filled out from reference TRBV28 and TRBJ2-1, the complete variable domain reads DVKVTQSSRYLVKRTGEKVFLECVQDMDHENMFWYRQDPGLGLRLIYFSYDVKMKEKGDIPEGYSVSREKKERFSLILESASTNQTSMYLCASSLWGTSGNNEQFFGPGTRLTVL.

The table lists this clonotype with a few counts. The chain is built from TRBV5-1 and TRBJ2-7; no definite D call. This CDR3 has 18 residues. V shed 2 bases and J shed 2 bases, with 23 bases lying between them. CDR1 is SGHRS, CDR2 YFSETQ, per germline. As DNA, the CDR3 is TGCGCCAGCAGCTTCGGGCTTGTCGCTAGAGAAGCTCCCTACGAGCAGTACTTC. Amino acid sequence: CASSFGLVAREAPYEQYF.

This clonotype showed up just a few times. The chain couples TRBV4-1 to TRBJ1-2, with D possibly being TRBD1 (6 bases). CDR3 length: 17 residues. Germline CDR1 is MGHRA and CDR2 is YSYEKL. Trimming stripped 4 bases from V and 8 bases from J, with 26 bases between. The CDR3 DNA is TGCGCCAGCAGCCGCCAGGTTTTCGACAGGTGGCTTGTCGGCTACACCTTC. Translating gives CASSRQVFDRWLVGYTF.

This clonotype turned up a few times. The gene calls are TRBV7-8 and TRBJ1-4; 7 bases align to TRBD1. The length of the CDR3 is 12 residues. The V gene's germline CDR1 is SGHVS and CDR2 FQNEAQ. V lost 11 bases, J lost 4 bases, and 4 bases stayed unmatched. The CDR3 DNA follows: TGTGCCTCCGGGACAGATAATGAAAAACTGTTTTTT. Protein sequence: CASGTDNEKLFF.